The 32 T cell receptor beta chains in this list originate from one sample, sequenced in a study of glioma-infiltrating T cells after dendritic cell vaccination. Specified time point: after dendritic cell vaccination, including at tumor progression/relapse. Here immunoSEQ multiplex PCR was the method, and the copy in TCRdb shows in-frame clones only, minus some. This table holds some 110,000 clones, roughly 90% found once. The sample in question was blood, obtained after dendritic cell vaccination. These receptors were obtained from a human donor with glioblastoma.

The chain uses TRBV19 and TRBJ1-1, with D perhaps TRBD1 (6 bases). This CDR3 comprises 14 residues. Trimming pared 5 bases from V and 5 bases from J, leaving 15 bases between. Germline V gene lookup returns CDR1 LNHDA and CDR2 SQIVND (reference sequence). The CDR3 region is CASSLTRGSTEAFF. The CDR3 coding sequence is TGTGCCAGTAGTCTAACCAGGGGAAGTACTGAAGCTTTCTTT.

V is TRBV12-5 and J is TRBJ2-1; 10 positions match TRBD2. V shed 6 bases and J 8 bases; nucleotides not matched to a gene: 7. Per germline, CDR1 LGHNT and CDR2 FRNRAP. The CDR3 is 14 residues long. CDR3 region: CASGSGGAVYEQFF. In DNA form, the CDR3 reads TGTGCTAGTGGGAGCGGGGGGGCTGTCTATGAGCAGTTCTTC.

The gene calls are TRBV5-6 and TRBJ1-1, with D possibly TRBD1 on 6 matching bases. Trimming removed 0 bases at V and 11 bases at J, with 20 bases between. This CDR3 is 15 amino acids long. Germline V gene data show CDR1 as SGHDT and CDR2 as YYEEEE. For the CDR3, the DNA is TGTGCCAGCAGCTTGGGAGACAGGAGCCCACTGTTTGCTTTCTTT. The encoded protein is CASSLGDRSPLFAFF.

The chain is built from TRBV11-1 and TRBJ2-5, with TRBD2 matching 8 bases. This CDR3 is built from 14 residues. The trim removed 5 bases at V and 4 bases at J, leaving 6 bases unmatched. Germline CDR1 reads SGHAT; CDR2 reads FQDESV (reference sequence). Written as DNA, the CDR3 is TGTGCCAGCAGCGATAGACTAGCGAGAGAGACCCAGTACTTC. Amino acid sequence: CASSDRLARETQYF.

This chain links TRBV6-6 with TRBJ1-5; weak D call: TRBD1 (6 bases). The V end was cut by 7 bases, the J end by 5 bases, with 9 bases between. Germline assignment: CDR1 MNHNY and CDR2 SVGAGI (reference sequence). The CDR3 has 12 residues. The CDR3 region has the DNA TGTGCCAGCACCAACAGGGATCAGCCCCAGCATTTT. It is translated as CASTNRDQPQHF.

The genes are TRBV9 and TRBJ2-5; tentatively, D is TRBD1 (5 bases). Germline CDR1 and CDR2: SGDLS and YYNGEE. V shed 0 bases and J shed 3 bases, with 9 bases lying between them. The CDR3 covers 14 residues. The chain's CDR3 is CASSVAPDKETQYF. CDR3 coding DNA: TGTGCCAGCAGCGTAGCCCCGGACAAAGAGACCCAGTACTTC.

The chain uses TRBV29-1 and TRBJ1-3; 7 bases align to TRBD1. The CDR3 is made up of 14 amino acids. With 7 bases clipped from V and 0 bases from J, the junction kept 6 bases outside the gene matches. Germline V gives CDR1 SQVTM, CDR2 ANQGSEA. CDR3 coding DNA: TGCAGCGCTGGGGACAGCCGCTCTGGAAACACCATATATTTT. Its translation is CSAGDSRSGNTIYF.

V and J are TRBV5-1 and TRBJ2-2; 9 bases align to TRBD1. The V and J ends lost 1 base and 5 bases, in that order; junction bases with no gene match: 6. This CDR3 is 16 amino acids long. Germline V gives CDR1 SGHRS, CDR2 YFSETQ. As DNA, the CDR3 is TGCGCCAGCAGCTTGACTGGACAGGGGACAACCGGGGAGCTGTTTTTT. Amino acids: CASSLTGQGTTGELFF.

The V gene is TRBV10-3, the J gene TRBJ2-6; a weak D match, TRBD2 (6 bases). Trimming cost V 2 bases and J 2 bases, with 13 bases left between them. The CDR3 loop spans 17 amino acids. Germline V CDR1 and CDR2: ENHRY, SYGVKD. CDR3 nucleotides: TGTGCCATCAGTGAGCTTTGGTCGGGAGCTGGGGCCAACGTCCTGACTTTC. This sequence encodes CAISELWSGAGANVLTF.

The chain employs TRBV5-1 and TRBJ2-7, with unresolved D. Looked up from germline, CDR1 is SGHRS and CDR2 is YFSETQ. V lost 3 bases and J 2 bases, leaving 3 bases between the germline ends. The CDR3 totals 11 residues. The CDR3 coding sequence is TGCGCCAGCAGCTCCGCCTACGAGCAGTACTTC. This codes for CASSSAYEQYF.

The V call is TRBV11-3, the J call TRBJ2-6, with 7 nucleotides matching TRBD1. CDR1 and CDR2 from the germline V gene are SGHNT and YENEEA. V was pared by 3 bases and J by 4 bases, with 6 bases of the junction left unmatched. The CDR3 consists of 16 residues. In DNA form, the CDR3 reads TGTGCCAGCAGCTTGTACAGGGGCTCGGGGGCCAACGTCCTGACTTTC. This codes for CASSLYRGSGANVLTF.

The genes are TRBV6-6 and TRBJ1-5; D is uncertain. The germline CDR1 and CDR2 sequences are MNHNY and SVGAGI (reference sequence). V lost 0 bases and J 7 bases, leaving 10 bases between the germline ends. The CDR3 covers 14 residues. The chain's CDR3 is CASSYSTGGQPQHF. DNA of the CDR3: TGTGCCAGCAGTTACTCGACTGGAGGACAGCCCCAGCATTTT.

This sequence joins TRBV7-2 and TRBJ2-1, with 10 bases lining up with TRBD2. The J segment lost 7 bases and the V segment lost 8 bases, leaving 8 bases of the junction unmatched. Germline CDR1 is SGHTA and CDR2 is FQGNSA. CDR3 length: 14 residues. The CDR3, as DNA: TGTGCCAGCGGTGCTAGCGGGAGTTGGAATGAGCAGTTCTTC. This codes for CASGASGSWNEQFF.

The CDR3 DNA reads as TGCGCCAGCAGCCAAGGACAGGCAAGCAATCAGCCCCAGCATTTT. Translating it yields CASSQGQASNQPQHF. V usage is TRBV4-1 and J usage is TRBJ1-5; D may be TRBD1 (6 bases). Trimming left V 1 base short and J 1 base short, with 8 bases between. Germline V gives CDR1 MGHRA, CDR2 YSYEKL. This CDR3 comprises 15 residues.

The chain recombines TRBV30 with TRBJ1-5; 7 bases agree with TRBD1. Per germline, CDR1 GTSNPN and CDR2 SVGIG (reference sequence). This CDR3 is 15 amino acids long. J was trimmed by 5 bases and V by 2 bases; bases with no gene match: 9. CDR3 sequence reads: CAWSWGRGTDQPQHF. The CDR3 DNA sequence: TGTGCCTGGAGTTGGGGCAGGGGGACTGATCAGCCCCAGCATTTT. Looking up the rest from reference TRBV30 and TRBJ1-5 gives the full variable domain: SQTIHQWPATLVQPVGSPLSLECTVEGTSNPNLYWYRQAAGRGLQLLFYSVGIGQISSEVPQNLSASRPQDRQFILSSKKLLLSDSGFYLCAWSWGRGTDQPQHFGDGTRLSIL.

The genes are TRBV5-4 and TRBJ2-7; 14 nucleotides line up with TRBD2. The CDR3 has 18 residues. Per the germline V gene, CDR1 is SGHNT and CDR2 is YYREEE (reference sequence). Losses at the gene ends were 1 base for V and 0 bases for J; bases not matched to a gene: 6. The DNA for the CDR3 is TGTGCCAGCAGCTTGTTCGGGACTAGCGGGAGAACCTCCTACGAGCAGTACTTC. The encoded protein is CASSLFGTSGRTSYEQYF.

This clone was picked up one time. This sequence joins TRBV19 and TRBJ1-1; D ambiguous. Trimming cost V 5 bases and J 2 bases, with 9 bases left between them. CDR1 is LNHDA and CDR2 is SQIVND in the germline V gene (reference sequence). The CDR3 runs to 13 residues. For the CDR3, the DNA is TGTGCCAGTAGTGAGGCGGCTAACACTGAAGCTTTCTTT. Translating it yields CASSEAANTEAFF.

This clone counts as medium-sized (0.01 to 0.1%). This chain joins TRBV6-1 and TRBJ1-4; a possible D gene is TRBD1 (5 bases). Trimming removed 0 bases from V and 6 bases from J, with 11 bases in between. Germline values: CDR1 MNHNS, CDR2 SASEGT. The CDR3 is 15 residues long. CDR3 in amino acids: CASSEAAGKDEKLFF. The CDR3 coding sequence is TGTGCCAGCAGTGAAGCGGCAGGGAAGGATGAAAAACTGTTTTTT.

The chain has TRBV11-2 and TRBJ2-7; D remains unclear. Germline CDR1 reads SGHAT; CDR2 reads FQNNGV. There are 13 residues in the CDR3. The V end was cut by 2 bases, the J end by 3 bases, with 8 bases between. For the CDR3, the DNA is TGTGCCAGCAGCTTATCCTCGGTCTACGAGCAGTACTTC. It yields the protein CASSLSSVYEQYF.

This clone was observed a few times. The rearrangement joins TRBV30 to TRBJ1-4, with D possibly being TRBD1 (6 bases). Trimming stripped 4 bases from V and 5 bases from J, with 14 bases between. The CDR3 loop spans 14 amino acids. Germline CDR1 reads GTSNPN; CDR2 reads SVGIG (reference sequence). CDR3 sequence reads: CAWNRAGQNEKLFF. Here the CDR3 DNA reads TGTGCCTGGAATCGAGCGGGACAAAATGAAAAACTGTTTTTT.

The CDR3 protein is CASSYLDRPNYGYTF. The DNA of the CDR3 is TGTGCCAGCAGTTACTTAGACAGGCCGAACTATGGCTACACCTTC. V gene TRBV6-5 combines with J gene TRBJ1-2; TRBD1 is a possible D gene (6 bases). Trimming shortened V by 1 base and J by 2 bases, and 11 bases separated the two germline ends. CDR1 is MNHEY and CDR2 is SVGAGI in the germline V gene. The CDR3 is 15 residues long.

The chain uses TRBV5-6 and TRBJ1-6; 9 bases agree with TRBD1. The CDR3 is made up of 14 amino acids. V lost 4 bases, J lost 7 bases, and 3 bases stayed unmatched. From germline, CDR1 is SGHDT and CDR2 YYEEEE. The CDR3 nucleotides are TGTGCCAGCAGCGGGGACAGGGCCAATTCACCCCTCCACTTT. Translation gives CASSGDRANSPLHF.

CDR3 sequence reads: CASSTQGSGELFF. The CDR3, as DNA: TGTGCCAGCAGCACCCAGGGTTCCGGGGAGCTGTTTTTT. V gene TRBV5-4 combines with J gene TRBJ2-2, with TRBD1 as a possible D gene (5 bases). Between the trimmed V and J ends, which lost 4 bases and 6 bases, there was a span of 10 bases. Germline lookup yields CDR1 SGHNT and CDR2 YYREEE (reference sequence). This CDR3 spans 13 amino acids.

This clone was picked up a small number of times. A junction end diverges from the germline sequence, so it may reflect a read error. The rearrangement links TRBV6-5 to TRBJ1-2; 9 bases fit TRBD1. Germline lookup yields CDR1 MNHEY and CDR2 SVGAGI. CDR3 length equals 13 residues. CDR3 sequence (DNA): TGTGCCATCAGTGAGGACAGGGGACATGGCTACACCTTC. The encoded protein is CAISEDRGHGYTF.

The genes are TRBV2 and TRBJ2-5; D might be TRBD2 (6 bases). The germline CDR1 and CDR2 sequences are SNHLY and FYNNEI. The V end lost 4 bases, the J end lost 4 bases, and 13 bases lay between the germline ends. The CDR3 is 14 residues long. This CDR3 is CASSATMGGETQYF. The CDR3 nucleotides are TGTGCCAGCAGTGCCACTATGGGGGGAGAGACCCAGTACTTC.

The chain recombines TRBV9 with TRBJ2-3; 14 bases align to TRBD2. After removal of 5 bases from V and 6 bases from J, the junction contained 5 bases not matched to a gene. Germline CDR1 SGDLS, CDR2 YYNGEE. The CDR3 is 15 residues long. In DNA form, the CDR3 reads TGTGCCAGCAGGCCGACTAGCGGGGGGGCTGATACGCAGTATTTT. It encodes CASRPTSGGADTQYF.

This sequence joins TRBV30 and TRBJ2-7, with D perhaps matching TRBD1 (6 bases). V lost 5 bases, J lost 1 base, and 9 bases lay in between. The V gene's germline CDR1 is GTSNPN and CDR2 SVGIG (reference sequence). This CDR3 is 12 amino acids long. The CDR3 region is CAWSTGSYEQYF. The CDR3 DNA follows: TGTGCCTGGTCCACAGGGTCCTACGAGCAGTACTTC.

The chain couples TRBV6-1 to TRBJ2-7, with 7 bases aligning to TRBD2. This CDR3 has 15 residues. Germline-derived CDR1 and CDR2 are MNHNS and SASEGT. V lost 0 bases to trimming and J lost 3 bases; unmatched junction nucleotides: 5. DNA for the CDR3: TGTGCCAGCAGTGAAGCAGGTGCGGGGGACTACGAGCAGTACTTC. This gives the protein CASSEAGAGDYEQYF.

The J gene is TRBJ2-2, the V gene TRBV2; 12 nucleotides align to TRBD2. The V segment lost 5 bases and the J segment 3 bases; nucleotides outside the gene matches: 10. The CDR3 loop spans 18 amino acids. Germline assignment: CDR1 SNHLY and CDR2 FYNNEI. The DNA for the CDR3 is TGTGCCAGCAGTAAGACTAGCGGGAGCTTTAGAGACACCGGGGAGCTGTTTTTT. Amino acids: CASSKTSGSFRDTGELFF.

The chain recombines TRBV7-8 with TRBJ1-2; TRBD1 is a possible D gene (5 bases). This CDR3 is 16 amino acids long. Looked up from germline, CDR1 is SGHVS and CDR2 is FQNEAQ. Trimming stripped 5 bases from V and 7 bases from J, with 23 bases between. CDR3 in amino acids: CASSHYRAGVLGGYTF. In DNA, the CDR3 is TGTGCCAGCAGCCACTACCGAGCGGGGGTATTGGGTGGCTACACCTTC.

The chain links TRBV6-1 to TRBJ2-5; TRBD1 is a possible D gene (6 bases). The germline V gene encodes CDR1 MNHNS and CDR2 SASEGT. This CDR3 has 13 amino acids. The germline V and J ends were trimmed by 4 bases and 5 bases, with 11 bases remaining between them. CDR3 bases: TGTGCCAGCAGTGTACAGGGTGAGGAGACCCAGTACTTC. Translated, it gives CASSVQGEETQYF.

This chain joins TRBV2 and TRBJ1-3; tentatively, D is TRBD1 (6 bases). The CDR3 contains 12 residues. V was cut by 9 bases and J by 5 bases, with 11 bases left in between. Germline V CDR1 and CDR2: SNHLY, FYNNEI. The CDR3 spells CARQGARNTIYF. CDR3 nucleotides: TGTGCCAGACAGGGCGCTAGAAACACCATATATTTT.